A single sample is the source of the 20 T cell receptor beta chains below, sequenced in a study of vaccination and CD4 T cells after COVID-19. An Oncomine TCR Beta short-read assay was used to sequence the DNA from cultured CD4+ T cells. Genomic DNA was taken out of cultured CD4+ T cells by extraction. Each CDR3 protein gets one entry after TCRdb re-called the PCR reads with MiXCR. The table records some 10,000 distinct CDR3 sequences, 44% of them present only once. Treatment reported: approximately 9-day PBMC culture with coronavirus spike peptide pools or control peptides (ViraFEST assay). Before the COVID-19 pandemic (2011-2018), CD4+ T cells were obtained from the unexposed donor. No antigens are known for them. Sequencing used CD4+ T cells from blood, cultured in vitro. Every receptor here comes from a human donor in good health.

This clonotype is a singleton in its sample. The DNA of the CDR3 is TGTGCCAGCAGCTTAGAATTAGGGACTGGCTACACCTTC. Translated, it gives CASSLELGTGYTF. V and J are TRBV11-2 and TRBJ1-2; perhaps TRBD1 as D (5 bases). CDR3 length: 13 residues. Trimming cost V 0 bases and J 7 bases, with 9 bases left between them. CDR1 is SGHAT, CDR2 FQNNGV, per germline.

The V and J genes are TRBV25-1 and TRBJ2-5, with TRBD1 matching 8 bases. The junction had 3 bases not matched to a gene; V was cut back by 4 bases and J by 2 bases. This CDR3 is 14 amino acids long. Germline V gene data show CDR1 as MGHDK and CDR2 as SYGVNS. CDR3 coding DNA: TGTGCCAGCAGTGGAGGACAGGGTCAAGAGACCCAGTACTTC. As protein: CASSGGQGQETQYF.

This rearrangement joins TRBV7-3 to TRBJ2-5; TRBD1 might be the D (5 bases). CDR3 size: 13 residues. Germline V gene data show CDR1 as SGHTA and CDR2 as FQGTGA. Trimming left V 3 bases short and J 5 bases short, with 10 bases between. CDR3 region: CASSFQGRETQYF. In DNA, the CDR3 is TGTGCCAGCAGCTTTCAGGGCCGGGAGACCCAGTACTTC.

The V call is TRBV27, the J call TRBJ2-3; D may be TRBD1 (6 bases). Germline CDR1 reads MNHEY; CDR2 reads SMNVEV (reference sequence). Trimming left V 0 bases short and J 1 base short, with 26 bases between. CDR3 size: 21 residues. The chain's CDR3 is CASSLSSPILWTEERTDTQYF. For the CDR3, the DNA is TGTGCCAGCAGTTTATCTTCACCCATCTTATGGACAGAGGAACGCACAGATACGCAGTATTTT.

The V and J genes are TRBV27 and TRBJ2-3, with D perhaps TRBD2 (5 bases). Germline lookup yields CDR1 MNHEY and CDR2 SMNVEV (reference sequence). The CDR3 extends over 16 amino acids. V shed 5 bases and J shed 5 bases, with 20 bases lying between them. The CDR3 nucleotides read TGTGCCAGCAGTCCCCCCGGGGTGTTTCGGGGAGATACGCAGTATTTT. Translated: CASSPPGVFRGDTQYF.

This clonotype appeared a few times. The chain uses TRBV10-3 and TRBJ2-1; 11 nucleotides match TRBD2. V shed 8 bases and J 9 bases; nucleotides not matched to a gene: 6. Germline CDR1 and CDR2: ENHRY and SYGVKD. The CDR3 runs to 13 residues. The CDR3 nucleotides are TGTGCCATCTTAGCGGGAGGGCAGGTTGAGCAGTTCTTC. This codes for CAILAGGQVEQFF.

The CDR3: CASSASGSTDTQYF. CDR3 nucleotide sequence: TGTGCCAGTAGCGCTAGCGGCAGCACAGATACGCAGTATTTT. The chain combines TRBV19 with TRBJ2-3; the match to TRBD2 covers 7 bases. Germline loops: CDR1 LNHDA, CDR2 SQIVND (reference sequence). V lost 6 bases, J lost 0 bases, and 3 bases stayed unmatched. This CDR3 is 14 amino acids long. Together with reference TRBV19 and TRBJ2-3, the CDR3 gives the full variable domain: DGGITQSPKYLFRKEGQNVTLSCEQNLNHDAMYWYRQDPGQGLRLIYYSQIVNDFQKGDIAEGYSVSREKKESFPLTVTSAQKNPTAFYLCASSASGSTDTQYFGPGTRLTVL.

The rearrangement joins TRBV4-2 to TRBJ1-5; TRBD1 matches 8 bases. Germline loops: CDR1 LGHNA, CDR2 YNFKEQ. The CDR3 runs to 14 residues. V gave up 4 bases and J gave up 10 bases; unmatched junction bases: 9. The CDR3 sequence: CASSPQGASGPQHF. Written as DNA, the CDR3 is TGTGCCAGCAGCCCCCAGGGGGCCTCTGGTCCCCAGCATTTT.

This clonotype was recorded a few times. This chain links TRBV7-9 with TRBJ1-6; unclear D gene. From germline, CDR1 is SEHNR and CDR2 FQNEAQ (reference sequence). V dropped 5 bases and J dropped 8 bases, with 13 bases sitting between them. This CDR3 region has 14 residues. CDR3 in amino acids: CASSLSGRDSPLHF. Written as DNA, the CDR3 is TGTGCCAGCAGCCTCTCCGGGAGGGATTCACCCCTCCACTTT. Full variable domain (rest looked up from reference TRBV7-9 and TRBJ1-6): DTGVSQNPRHKITKRGQNVTFRCDPISEHNRLYWYRQTLGQGPEFLTYFQNEAQLEKSRLLSDRFSAERPKGSFSTLEIQRTEQGDSAMYLCASSLSGRDSPLHFGNGTRLTVT.

The chain employs TRBV29-1 and TRBJ1-5; 8 positions match TRBD1. The CDR3 runs 14 residues. V lost 7 bases, J lost 11 bases, and 16 bases stayed unmatched. Germline-derived CDR1 and CDR2 are SQVTM and ANQGSEA. CDR3 coding DNA: TGCAGCGCTTCAGGACAGGGTCCCCGAGGGTCCCAGCATTTT. Protein: CSASGQGPRGSQHF.

The chain's CDR3 is CAWSPQGGGQPQHF. The CDR3, as DNA: TGTGCCTGGAGTCCACAGGGGGGCGGTCAGCCCCAGCATTTT. The V gene is TRBV30, the J gene TRBJ1-5; TRBD1 agrees at 8 bases. With 2 bases clipped from V and 6 bases from J, the junction kept 6 bases outside the gene matches. CDR1 and CDR2 (germline): GTSNPN, SVGIG (reference sequence). The CDR3 spans 14 residues.

This clonotype came up a few times. The genes are TRBV28 and TRBJ1-2; D is perhaps TRBD1 (5 bases). CDR3 length equals 15 residues. V shed 7 bases and J shed 2 bases, with 17 bases lying between them. The germline V gene has CDR1 MDHEN and CDR2 SYDVKM. This chain's CDR3 is CASTSRGERNYGYTF. For the CDR3, the DNA is TGTGCCAGCACCTCCAGAGGGGAAAGGAACTATGGCTACACCTTC.

V gene TRBV6-5 combines with J gene TRBJ2-3; TRBD2 is a possible D gene (6 bases). The germline gives CDR1 MNHEY, CDR2 SVGAGI. The CDR3 spans 15 residues. V lost 4 bases, J lost 4 bases, and 15 bases lay in between. CDR3 protein: CASSSEHERADTQYF. Written as DNA, the CDR3 is TGTGCCAGCAGTTCTGAACATGAGCGGGCAGATACGCAGTATTTT.

This chain joins TRBV2 and TRBJ2-5; 8 nucleotides align to TRBD2. With V trimmed by 8 bases and J by 5 bases, 7 bases remained unmatched. The germline V gene has CDR1 SNHLY and CDR2 FYNNEI. The CDR3 loop spans 13 amino acids. Written as DNA, the CDR3 is TGTGCCAGCCGTTTAGGCGGGGGGGAGACCCAGTACTTC. Its protein product is CASRLGGGETQYF. Full variable domain (missing parts from reference TRBV2 and TRBJ2-5): EPEVTQTPSHQVTQMGQEVILRCVPISNHLYFYWYRQILGQKVEFLVSFYNNEISEKSEIFDDQFSVERPDGSNFTLKIRSTKLEDSAMYFCASRLGGGETQYFGPGTRLLVL.

J is TRBJ2-1 and V is TRBV28; 13 bases fit TRBD2. The V and J ends lost 4 bases and 7 bases, in that order; junction bases with no gene match: 4. Germline loops: CDR1 MDHEN, CDR2 SYDVKM. The CDR3 runs to 15 residues. CDR3 bases: TGTGCCAGCAGTTCTAGGACTAGCGGGAGAAATGAGCAGTTCTTC. Translating it yields CASSSRTSGRNEQFF.

This clonotype has only a few counts. The chain carries TRBV7-2 and TRBJ2-1; D might be TRBD2 (7 bases). Germline CDR1 and CDR2: SGHTA and FQGNSA. V lost 5 bases to trimming and J lost 5 bases, with 25 bases between them. This CDR3 spans 18 amino acids. Here the CDR3 reads CASSNQLGGAGRDNEQFF. For the CDR3, the DNA is TGTGCCAGCAGCAACCAGTTAGGGGGGGCAGGGAGGGACAATGAGCAGTTCTTC.

This clonotype showed up just a few times. This chain connects TRBV24-1 to TRBJ2-5; 8 bases map to TRBD1. CDR3 length: 15 amino acids. The V gene end was trimmed by 4 bases and the J gene end by 4 bases; junction bases not matched to a gene: 7. Germline V lookup: CDR1 KGHDR, CDR2 SFDVKD. CDR3 protein: CATSDPGQGRETQYF. DNA for the CDR3: TGTGCCACCAGTGACCCCGGACAGGGAAGAGAGACCCAGTACTTC.

The chain joins TRBV9 to TRBJ2-1, with TRBD2 matching over 7 bases. V shed 2 bases and J 2 bases; nucleotides not matched to a gene: 4. The CDR3 runs 15 residues. Germline lookup yields CDR1 SGDLS and CDR2 YYNGEE. The CDR3 DNA reads TGTGCCAGCAGCGTCGCCGGGACTACCTACAATGAGCAGTTCTTC. Its translation is CASSVAGTTYNEQFF. Variable domain in full (rest from reference TRBV9 and TRBJ2-1): DSGVTQTPKHLITATGQRVTLRCSPRSGDLSVYWYQQSLDQGLQFLIQYYNGEERAKGNILERFSAQQFPDLHSELNLSSLELGDSALYFCASSVAGTTYNEQFFGPGTRLTVL.

This clonotype has only a few counts. CDR3 protein: CSAGGGAGYGYTF. The CDR3 DNA follows: TGCAGTGCTGGGGGTGGGGCTGGGTATGGCTACACCTTC. V usage is TRBV20-1 and J usage is TRBJ1-2; maybe TRBD1 (5 bases). The V and J ends lost 5 bases and 5 bases respectively, with 15 bases between them. The CDR3 consists of 13 residues. Germline V gene sequence: CDR1 DFQATT, CDR2 SNEGSKA (reference sequence).

The chain has TRBV2 and TRBJ2-3; D call uncertain. This CDR3 has 12 residues. Trimming took off 7 bases at V and 5 bases at J, with 10 bases between the two ends. The germline CDR1 and CDR2 sequences are SNHLY and FYNNEI. The DNA for the CDR3 is TGTGCCAGCACCCTCGCCGGAGATACGCAGTATTTT. Protein product: CASTLAGDTQYF.